A selection of T cell receptor beta chains follows, all from one sample in a study of beta chain features in type 1 diabetes. Sequencing was performed with immunoSEQ multiplex PCR; in TCRdb, only in-frame clones are kept and a portion is missing. The data hold under 50,000 clones, with approximately 70% observed a single time. Sequenced material: Tregs from blood. The receptors were sampled from a woman under 30 with type 1 diabetes. CDR3s include the opening cysteine and the closing phenylalanine or tryptophan.

>TRBV7-8|TRBJ2-5
CASSLPGLLETQYF
>TRBV29-1|TRBJ1-4
CSVRLGGTNEKLFF
>TRBV5-1|TRBJ2-7
CASSLLGLSYEQYF
>TRBV7-9|TRBJ1-3
CASRPNSRGNTIYF
>TRBV9|TRBJ2-3
CASSVSSGRTDTQYF
>TRBV29-1|TRBJ2-3
CSVEDLGQGTDTQYF
>TRBV7-2|TRBJ1-4
CASSLTGVTEKLFF
>TRBV18|TRBJ2-1
CASSPRDYHEQFF
>TRBV10-2|TRBJ1-1
CASSRQGAGTEAFF
>TRBV4-3|TRBJ1-2
CASSQTVPRLRGYTF
>TRBV18|TRBJ1-1
CASSPVVRSEAFF
>TRBV5-4|TRBJ2-1
CASSPSFGTGVYNEQFF
>TRBV5-1|TRBJ2-1
CASSRTLAGVPEQFF
>TRBV29-1|TRBJ2-4
CSVTRQGWAKNIQYF
>TRBV5-1|TRBJ1-5
CASSWGTGESNQPQHF
>TRBV7-2|TRBJ1-6
CASSLGAQGSNSPLHF
>TRBV11-2|TRBJ1-6
CASSLARGTINSPLHF
>TRBV19|TRBJ1-5
CASSLTTGNNQPQHF
>TRBV11-2|TRBJ2-7
CASSLDRWAGKQYF
>TRBV30|TRBJ2-1
CACQDFPPNEQFF
>TRBV18|TRBJ2-5
CASSPGTGEETQYF
>TRBV6-6|TRBJ2-1
CASSYRTGARNNEQFF
>TRBV28|TRBJ2-7
CASIGTAYEQYF
>TRBV10-3|TRBJ2-3
CAIEDGGLTDTQYF
>TRBV6-1|TRBJ2-1
CASSSRRQVYNEQFF
>TRBV5-1|TRBJ1-1
CASSLATATEAFF
>TRBV19|TRBJ2-1
CASSMASGGREQFF
>TRBV7-2|TRBJ2-5
CASSLDREQYF
>TRBV4-1|TRBJ1-2
CASSQGAGGRFDYGYTF
>TRBV7-2|TRBJ2-2
CASSLFQGNGELFF
>TRBV4-3|TRBJ2-1
CASSQDSPGGNEQFF
>TRBV5-1|TRBJ1-1
CASREGAANTEAFF
>TRBV29-1|TRBJ2-3
CSVLFRADTQYF
>TRBV5-6|TRBJ1-2
CASSLGQTLANYGYTF
>TRBV7-2|TRBJ2-7
CASSLSHGSAYEQYF
>TRBV29-1|TRBJ2-4
CSVEVMRGIQYF
>TRBV29-1|TRBJ2-3
CSVELAGTIDTQYF
>TRBV6-6|TRBJ2-3
CASSRLAGGDTQYF
>TRBV29-1|TRBJ1-4
CSVRTGNFNEKLFF
>TRBV7-9|TRBJ1-1
CASSRQGGTEAFF
>TRBV5-6|TRBJ1-5
CASSSNNQPQHF
>TRBV7-6|TRBJ2-1
CASSPRTSGRREQFF
>TRBV28|TRBJ2-1
CASTPTSGGRGEQFF
>TRBV18|TRBJ2-1
CASGPGTRLLDEQFF
>TRBV5-1|TRBJ2-7
CASSLQQAYEQYF
>TRBV30|TRBJ1-2
CACRPDRGYGYTF
>TRBV18|TRBJ2-4
CASSTTGRQYF
>TRBV5-1|TRBJ2-3
CASSLGRGDGDTQYF
>TRBV10-3|TRBJ2-7
CAIKGPGQGTQYF
>TRBV15|TRBJ2-3
CATSRDSLSRDTQYF
>TRBV5-6|TRBJ2-3
CASSTNTDTQYF